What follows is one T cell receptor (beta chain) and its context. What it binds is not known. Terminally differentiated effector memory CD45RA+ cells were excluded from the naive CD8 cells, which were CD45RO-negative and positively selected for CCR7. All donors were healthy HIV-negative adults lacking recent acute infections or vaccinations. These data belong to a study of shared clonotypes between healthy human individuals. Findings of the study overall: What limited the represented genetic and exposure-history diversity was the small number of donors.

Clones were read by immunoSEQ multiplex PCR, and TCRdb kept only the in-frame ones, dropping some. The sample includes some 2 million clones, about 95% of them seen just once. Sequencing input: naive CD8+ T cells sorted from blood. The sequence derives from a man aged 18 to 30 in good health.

DNA for the CDR3: TGTGCCAGCAGCGACCCGCGGGGGACAGGGAACTATGGCTACACCTTC. Translating it yields CASSDPRGTGNYGYTF. J is TRBJ1-2 and V is TRBV9; 9 bases are a match to TRBD1. This CDR3 is 16 amino acids long. The germline V gene has CDR1 SGDLS and CDR2 YYNGEE. Trimming removed 3 bases from V and 2 bases from J; junction bases left unmatched: 8.